One and the same sample provided the 29 T cell receptor beta chains below, sequenced in a study of T cell repertoires in aging, cancer and after chemotherapy. Multiplex touch-down PCR with TRB-A/B primers amplified rearranged V-D-J TRB sequences. Using its own MiXCR run on the multiplex PCR reads, TCRdb lists one record per CDR3 protein. The profile shows 15,000 to 20,000 distinct CDR3 sequences, roughly 37% of them singletons. TCR beta rearrangements were amplified from peripheral blood genomic DNA. The source material was blood. Receptor source: a human donor with a solid tumor.

This clonotype was counted between two and nine times. The chain joins TRBV7-4 to TRBJ1-4, with D perhaps TRBD1 (6 bases). Trimming shortened V by 2 bases and J by 7 bases, and 11 bases separated the two germline ends. CDR1 and CDR2 (germline): SGHVT, SQSDAQ. CDR3 length equals 14 residues. For the CDR3, the DNA is TGTGCCAGCAGCTTACAGGGGAGTAGTGAAAAACTGTTTTTT. Translating it yields CASSLQGSSEKLFF.

This clonotype was seen more than once but under ten times. The genes are TRBV6-1 and TRBJ2-2; D remains unclear. The CDR3 loop spans 15 amino acids. Germline V CDR1 and CDR2: MNHNS, SASEGT. Trimming took 7 bases from V and 1 from J, leaving 13 bases between them. The CDR3 loop is CASTPVWLNTGELFF. The CDR3 DNA is TGTGCCAGCACCCCGGTGTGGCTGAACACCGGGGAGCTGTTTTTT.

The rearrangement links TRBV6-5 to TRBJ2-5, with 13 bases identical to TRBD2. Trimming removed 5 bases from V and 5 bases from J; junction bases left unmatched: 8. This CDR3 is 16 amino acids long. CDR1 MNHEY and CDR2 SVGAGI come from the germline V gene. The CDR3 loop reads CASSTRTSGSRETQYF. CDR3 DNA sequence: TGTGCCAGCAGTACTCGGACTAGCGGGAGTCGGGAGACCCAGTACTTC.

This clonotype came up a few times. The chain couples TRBV5-4 to TRBJ1-2; D gene ambiguous. V was pared by 0 bases and J by 4 bases, with 7 bases between. The germline CDR1 and CDR2 sequences are SGHNT and YYREEE (reference sequence). There are 13 residues in the CDR3. CDR3 DNA sequence: TGTGCCAGCAGCTTGGACGGAACCTATGGCTACACCTTC. It yields the protein CASSLDGTYGYTF.

The V and J genes are TRBV19 and TRBJ1-1; D is undetermined. Germline CDR1 reads LNHDA; CDR2 reads SQIVND (reference sequence). The V end lost 4 bases, the J end lost 0 bases, and 6 bases lay between the germline ends. This CDR3 region has 13 residues. The CDR3 loop reads CASSTSVNTEAFF. The CDR3 nucleotides read TGTGCCAGTAGTACCTCAGTGAACACTGAAGCTTTCTTT.

This clonotype has only a few counts. The chain recombines TRBV6-6 with TRBJ2-6, with TRBD1 matching over 11 bases. The V segment lost 2 bases and the J segment 3 bases; nucleotides outside the gene matches: 12. Germline CDR1 reads MNHNY; CDR2 reads SVGAGI (reference sequence). This CDR3 contains 20 residues. As DNA, the CDR3 is TGTGCCAGCAGTTACCCTCCAGGGACAGGGGGTTTTCTTGGGGCCAACGTCCTGACTTTC. It specifies CASSYPPGTGGFLGANVLTF.

There are a few counts of this clonotype. CDR3 sequence reads: CASSPGVNTEAFF. The CDR3 DNA is TGTGCCAGCTCACCCGGAGTGAACACTGAAGCTTTCTTT. This sequence joins TRBV18 and TRBJ1-1; no reliable D call. Trimming shortened V by 3 bases and J by 0 bases, and 5 bases separated the two germline ends. Germline assignment: CDR1 KGHSH and CDR2 LQKENI. The CDR3 extends over 13 amino acids.

The V gene is TRBV6-2 or TRBV6-3, the J gene TRBJ1-5; D gene ambiguous. Trimming took off 1 base at V and 0 bases at J, with 7 bases between the two ends. Germline V gene lookup returns CDR1 MNHEY and CDR2 SVGEGT. The CDR3 spans 15 residues. DNA of the CDR3: TGTGCCAGCAGTTACTTACCAGATAGCAATCAGCCCCAGCATTTT. Protein product: CASSYLPDSNQPQHF.

Regarding this clonotype: One end of the junction is discordant with germline, which a read error may explain. The rearrangement uses TRBV19 and TRBJ1-1; possibly TRBD1 for D (6 bases). Germline CDR1 reads LNHDA; CDR2 reads SQIVND (reference sequence). This CDR3 spans 13 amino acids. CDR3 sequence reads: CATYRDGNAEAFF. The CDR3 bases are TGTGCCACTTACAGGGATGGGAACGCTGAAGCTTTCTTT.

The chain carries TRBV19 and TRBJ2-5; D call uncertain. Germline-derived CDR1 and CDR2 are LNHDA and SQIVND (reference sequence). This CDR3 has 16 residues. The V end lost 1 base, the J end lost 2 bases, and 14 bases lay between the germline ends. The CDR3, as DNA: TGTGCCAGTAGTATAGCTCTTTTAACACCGCAAGAGACCCAGTACTTC. Translating gives CASSIALLTPQETQYF.

The J gene is TRBJ2-7, the V gene TRBV27, with D hard to call. The ends were cut back, 0 bases at V and 2 bases at J, with 11 bases in the middle. The CDR3 is 15 amino acids. CDR1 and CDR2 (germline): MNHEY, SMNVEV (reference sequence). The CDR3 here is CASSLSSGAAYEQYF. The DNA of the CDR3 is TGTGCCAGCAGTTTATCCTCTGGCGCTGCCTACGAGCAGTACTTC.

The chain couples TRBV5-4 to TRBJ1-1; D is unclear. Germline CDR1 is SGHNT and CDR2 is YYREEE (reference sequence). There are 14 residues in the CDR3. Trimming removed 3 bases at V and 2 bases at J, with 11 bases between. CDR3 sequence reads: CASSSWQGNTEAFF. The DNA for the CDR3 is TGTGCCAGCAGCTCCTGGCAAGGTAACACTGAAGCTTTCTTT.

By share of the sample, this clonotype is medium-sized (0.01 to 0.1%). V usage is TRBV19 and J usage is TRBJ2-2; 7 positions match TRBD1. J was trimmed by 4 bases and V by 0 bases; bases with no gene match: 2. The CDR3 consists of 15 residues. Germline V gene lookup returns CDR1 LNHDA and CDR2 SQIVND (reference sequence). CDR3 loop: CASSIEDRSTGELFF. CDR3 bases: TGTGCCAGTAGTATAGAGGACAGGAGCACCGGGGAGCTGTTTTTT.

This chain links TRBV29-1 with TRBJ2-7, with a weak D call TRBD1 (5 bases). Germline V lookup: CDR1 SQVTM, CDR2 ANQGSEA. Trimming shortened V by 6 bases and J by 3 bases, and 15 bases separated the two germline ends. There are 13 residues in the CDR3. CDR3 nucleotide sequence: TGCAGCGTGCTATTAGGGGTTAACTACGAGCAGTACTTC. Translating gives CSVLLGVNYEQYF.

This clonotype was counted a single time. The chain is built from TRBV28 and TRBJ2-3, with D unresolved. Germline CDR1 and CDR2: MDHEN and SYDVKM. The CDR3 sequence is 16 residues long. V was pared by 5 bases and J by 0 bases, with 15 bases between. CDR3 DNA: TGTGCCAGCAGTCACACGACACGACTTAGCACAGATACGCAGTATTTT. Its translation is CASSHTTRLSTDTQYF.

There are a few counts of this clonotype. The chain couples TRBV5-6 to TRBJ1-2; D might be TRBD1 (6 bases). V dropped 5 bases and J dropped 0 bases, with 14 bases sitting between them. The CDR3 runs to 15 residues. Looked up from germline, CDR1 is SGHDT and CDR2 is YYEEEE. The CDR3 bases are TGTGCCAGCAGGTTACAGGGACTAGCTAACTATGGCTACACCTTC. Amino acids: CASRLQGLANYGYTF.

This clonotype appeared a few times. J is TRBJ2-2 and V is TRBV19, with unresolved D. Trimming took off 5 bases at V and 7 bases at J, with 17 bases between the two ends. In germline, CDR1 is LNHDA, CDR2 SQIVND (reference sequence). The length of the CDR3 is 15 residues. CDR3 amino acids: CASSLTDGVGGELFF. The CDR3 DNA is TGTGCCAGTAGTCTCACGGACGGAGTCGGCGGGGAGCTGTTTTTT.

This chain connects TRBV5-5 to TRBJ2-1, with D unresolved. Per the germline V gene, CDR1 is SGHKS and CDR2 is YYEKEE (reference sequence). V lost 4 bases, J lost 2 bases, and 13 bases lay in between. The CDR3 is 15 amino acids. The CDR3 nucleotides are TGTGCCAGCAGCCCCAGCCCGTACCCCTACAATGAGCAGTTCTTC. Its protein is CASSPSPYPYNEQFF.

The genes are TRBV19 and TRBJ1-4, with unresolved D. Germline V gene data show CDR1 as LNHDA and CDR2 as SQIVND (reference sequence). The CDR3 has 12 residues. The V and J ends lost 3 bases and 14 bases respectively, with 13 bases between them. The CDR3 region has the DNA TGTGCCAGTAGTATCCGACGGGAGGATCTGTTTTTT. Translated: CASSIRREDLFF.

This chain uses TRBV24-1 with TRBJ2-5; tentative D call: TRBD2 (7 bases). CDR1 and CDR2 from the germline V gene are KGHDR and SFDVKD. V gave up 4 bases and J gave up 5 bases, with 13 bases separating them. CDR3 length: 14 residues. CDR3 nucleotide sequence: TGTGCCACCAGTGACGGAGGGGGGGCGGAGACCCAGTACTTC. Its protein is CATSDGGGAETQYF.

By sample fraction, this clonotype is medium-sized. The chain links TRBV27 to TRBJ2-2; D may be TRBD2 (5 bases). Per germline, CDR1 MNHEY and CDR2 SMNVEV (reference sequence). This CDR3 has 14 residues. V gave up 9 bases and J gave up 3 bases, with 14 bases separating them. In nucleotides, the CDR3 is TGTGCCAGGGGCCGGGGTGAATACACCGGGGAGCTGTTTTTT. Translated, it gives CARGRGEYTGELFF.

This clonotype came up a few times. This sequence joins TRBV6-2 or TRBV6-3 and TRBJ2-1, with D possibly being TRBD2 (6 bases). The CDR3 loop spans 14 amino acids. V was clipped by 0 bases and J by 10 bases, with 13 bases between them. Germline CDR1 reads MNHEY; CDR2 reads SVGEGT. CDR3 DNA: TGTGCCAGCAGTTACTCGAGGGGACTTCAAGAGCAGTTCTTC. This translates into CASSYSRGLQEQFF.

This clonotype occurred once. The chain carries TRBV5-5 and TRBJ1-5, with D possibly matching TRBD1 (5 bases). Trimming removed 4 bases from V and 0 bases from J, with 14 bases in between. Germline CDR1 is SGHKS and CDR2 is YYEKEE (reference sequence). The CDR3 is 16 amino acids. In DNA, the CDR3 is TGTGCCAGCAGCGTTTCACGGGACTATAGCAATCAGCCCCAGCATTTT. Translated, it gives CASSVSRDYSNQPQHF.

This clonotype has just a few counts. The chain has TRBV6-1 and TRBJ1-6; D is uncertain. This CDR3 is 13 amino acids long. Trimming stripped 8 bases from V and 3 bases from J, with 8 bases between. Germline V gene sequence: CDR1 MNHNS, CDR2 SASEGT. CDR3 nucleotide sequence: TGTGCCAGCGGTGGAGACTATAATTCACCCCTCCACTTT. This translates into CASGGDYNSPLHF.

The genes are TRBV27 and TRBJ2-3; D is unresolved. CDR3 length: 13 residues. CDR1 and CDR2 from the germline V gene are MNHEY and SMNVEV (reference sequence). The V and J ends lost 10 bases and 2 bases respectively, with 13 bases between them. CDR3 sequence: CAIKTRSTDTQYF. Here the CDR3 DNA reads TGTGCCATCAAAACACGCTCCACAGATACGCAGTATTTT.

By frequency in the sample, this clonotype is medium-sized. This rearrangement joins TRBV29-1 to TRBJ2-5; unclear D gene. This CDR3 region has 11 residues. Germline CDR1 and CDR2: SQVTM and ANQGSEA. V was shortened by 3 bases and J by 6 bases, with 8 bases between the two germline ends. CDR3 region: CSVDSAKTQYF. The CDR3 bases are TGCAGCGTTGACTCCGCGAAGACCCAGTACTTC. Supplemented by reference TRBV29-1 and TRBJ2-5, the full variable domain reads SAVISQKPSRDICQRGTSLTIQCQVDSQVTMMFWYRQQPGQSLTLIATANQGSEATYESGFVIDKFPISRPNLTFSTLTVSNMSPEDSSIYLCSVDSAKTQYFGPGTRLLVL.

Notes on this clonotype: The junction differs from germline at one of its ends, possibly a read error. V usage is TRBV7-9 and J usage is TRBJ2-1; D perhaps matches TRBD1 (5 bases). The CDR3 has 14 amino acids. Germline CDR1 SEHNR, CDR2 FQNEAQ (reference sequence). CDR3 residues: CASILGADYNEQFF. Written as DNA, the CDR3 is TGTGCCAGCATCTTAGGGGCTGACTACAATGAGCAGTTCTTC.

This clonotype turned up a few times. This sequence joins TRBV24-1 and TRBJ1-4; a weak D match, TRBD1 (6 bases). Deletions cut 5 bases from V and 6 bases from J, with 12 bases between. The CDR3 sequence is 14 residues long. The germline CDR1 and CDR2 sequences are KGHDR and SFDVKD. For the CDR3, the DNA is TGTGCCACCAGTGGAGGCAGGGGCGATGAAAAACTGTTTTTT. Protein product: CATSGGRGDEKLFF.

By share, this clonotype ranks as medium-sized. V usage is TRBV29-1 and J usage is TRBJ2-7, with 7 bases that match TRBD1. The germline V gene has CDR1 SQVTM and CDR2 ANQGSEA. After removal of 3 bases from V and 3 bases from J, the junction contained 8 bases not matched to a gene. The CDR3 loop spans 14 amino acids. CDR3: CSVESGQRLYEQYF. The CDR3 DNA reads TGCAGCGTTGAGTCGGGACAGAGGCTCTACGAGCAGTACTTC.